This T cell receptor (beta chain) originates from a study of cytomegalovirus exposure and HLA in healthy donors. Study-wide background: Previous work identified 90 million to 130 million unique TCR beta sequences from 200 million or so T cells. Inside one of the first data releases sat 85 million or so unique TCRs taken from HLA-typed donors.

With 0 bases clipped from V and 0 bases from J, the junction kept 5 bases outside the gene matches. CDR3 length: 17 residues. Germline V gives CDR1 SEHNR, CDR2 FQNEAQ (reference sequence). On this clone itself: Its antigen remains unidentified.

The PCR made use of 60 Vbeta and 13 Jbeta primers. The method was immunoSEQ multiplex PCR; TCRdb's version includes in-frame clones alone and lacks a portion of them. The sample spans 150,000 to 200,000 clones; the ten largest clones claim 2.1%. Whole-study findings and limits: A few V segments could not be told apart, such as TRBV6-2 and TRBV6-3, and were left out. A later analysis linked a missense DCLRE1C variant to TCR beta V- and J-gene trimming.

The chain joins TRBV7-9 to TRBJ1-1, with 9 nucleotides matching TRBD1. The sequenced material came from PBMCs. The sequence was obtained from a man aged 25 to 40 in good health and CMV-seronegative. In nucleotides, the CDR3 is TGTGCCAGCAGCTTAGCTACAGGGGGCCAGATGAACACTGAAGCTTTCTTT. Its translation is CASSLATGGQMNTEAFF.